There are many counts of the clone carrying this TCR beta chain. The data belong to a study of CD8+CD57+ T cells in acquired aplastic anemia. Profiling of TCR beta VDJ combinations and CDR3 sequences used genomic DNA as template. TCRdb reanalysed the reads using MiXCR and keeps one entry per CDR3 protein. Of 250,000 to 350,000 distinct CDR3 sequences detected, 45% to 70% appear once; the ten largest clones hold around 8%. After removal of 5 bases from V and 3 bases from J, the junction contained 11 bases not matched to a gene. The V gene's germline CDR1 is DFQATT and CDR2 SNEGSKA (reference sequence). The CDR3 runs 15 residues.

Sequencing was carried out using sorted CD4+, CD8+, or CD8+CD57+ T cells (not recorded which) from PBMCs. The clonotype comes from a human donor with severe aplastic anemia or a healthy control (not recorded which). The rearrangement uses TRBV20-1 and TRBJ1-2; 8 nucleotides match TRBD1. This CDR3 reads CSAYFPGQVDYGYTF. In DNA, the CDR3 is TGCAGTGCTTACTTTCCGGGACAGGTCGACTATGGCTACACCTTC.